This section outlines one TCR beta chain sequence together with its context. The assay was immunoSEQ multiplex PCR, and TCRdb's table has in-frame clones only and misses some. The sample contains about 300,000 clones, 74% of which appear only once. This entry is derived from a study of shared clonotypes between healthy human individuals. Unmatched junction bases numbered 2, after V lost 2 bases and J lost 2 bases. This CDR3 region has 15 residues. Per germline, CDR1 MGHRA and CDR2 YSYEKL. Input material: memory CD4+ T cells sorted from blood. Subset meaning: CD45RA-negative fraction. The chain has TRBV4-1 and TRBJ1-4; 7 bases fit TRBD1. The TCR originated in a man aged 25 to 40 in good health. The CDR3 DNA reads TGCGCCAGCAGCCAATCGACAGGGACTAATGAAAAACTGTTTTTT. Translating it yields CASSQSTGTNEKLFF.